The 24 T cell receptor beta chains listed next were all sequenced from one sample in a study of blood T cell repertoires in COVID-19. The method was immunoSEQ multiplex PCR; TCRdb's version includes in-frame clones alone and lacks a portion of them. The sample consists of roughly 150,000 clones, about 86% of them appearing once. Sequencing was done on a sample of peripheral blood. These receptors originate from a woman aged 80 or over with acute or convalescent COVID-19.

J is TRBJ1-6 and V is TRBV7-2; a possible D gene is TRBD1 (5 bases). V lost 1 base and J 10 bases, leaving 8 bases between the germline ends. The CDR3 has 13 residues. CDR1 and CDR2 (germline): SGHTA, FQGNSA. The CDR3 bases are TGTGCCAGCAGCTTAGACAGGTCCTCACCCCTCCACTTT. Amino acid sequence: CASSLDRSSPLHF.

The genes are TRBV3-1 (or the pseudogene TRBV3-2) and TRBJ2-4; D is undetermined. This CDR3 has 14 amino acids. V shed 1 base and J shed 0 bases, with 4 bases lying between them. Germline CDR1 and CDR2: LGHDT and YNNKEL (reference sequence). The CDR3 sequence: CASSQAIAKNIQYF. CDR3 nucleotide sequence: TGTGCCAGCAGCCAAGCTATAGCCAAAAACATTCAGTACTTC.

This chain connects TRBV5-6 to TRBJ1-4; the match to TRBD1 covers 9 bases. Germline values: CDR1 SGHDT, CDR2 YYEEEE. This CDR3 contains 14 residues. After removal of 4 bases from V and 4 bases from J, the junction contained 2 bases not matched to a gene. CDR3 sequence reads: CASSLGQGNEKLFF. CDR3 nucleotides: TGTGCCAGCAGCCTGGGACAGGGTAATGAAAAACTGTTTTTT. Complete variable domain (other parts from reference TRBV5-6 and TRBJ1-4): DAGVTQSPTHLIKTRGQQVTLRCSPKSGHDTVSWYQQALGQGPQFIFQYYEEEERQRGNFPDRFSGHQFPNYSSELNVNALLLGDSALYLCASSLGQGNEKLFFGSGTQLSVL.

CDR3 nucleotides: TGTGCCAGCAGCGACTCGACAGGCATTGGGAATCAGCCCCAGCATTTT. Its protein is CASSDSTGIGNQPQHF. The rearrangement uses TRBV7-9 and TRBJ1-5; D is perhaps TRBD1 (6 bases). CDR1 is SEHNR, CDR2 FQNEAQ, per germline (reference sequence). This CDR3 contains 16 residues. V lost 5 bases and J lost 4, with 18 bases in between.

V is TRBV10-3 and J is TRBJ1-3; no definite D call. The germline gives CDR1 ENHRY, CDR2 SYGVKD. Trimming took 8 bases from V and 4 from J, leaving 9 bases between them. This CDR3 is built from 12 residues. The CDR3, as DNA: TGTGCCATCGGGCAGCCGGGAAACACCATATATTTT. Translation: CAIGQPGNTIYF.

This clone was observed a handful of times. The V gene is TRBV27, the J gene TRBJ1-4, with D hard to call. V dropped 1 base and J dropped 0 bases, with 9 bases sitting between them. This CDR3 is 16 amino acids long. From germline, CDR1 is MNHEY and CDR2 SMNVEV (reference sequence). The CDR3 spells CASSLLGLSTNEKLFF. The CDR3 DNA sequence: TGTGCCAGCAGTTTATTGGGCCTATCAACTAATGAAAAACTGTTTTTT.

This clone was counted a few times. The chain employs TRBV29-1 and TRBJ2-7; 8 bases align to TRBD2. The junction had 8 bases not matched to a gene; V was cut back by 4 bases and J by 3 bases. The CDR3 is 14 residues long. Germline V gene lookup returns CDR1 SQVTM and CDR2 ANQGSEA. The CDR3 loop reads CSVAGVAGGYEQYF. DNA of the CDR3: TGCAGCGTTGCAGGAGTGGCGGGGGGCTACGAGCAGTACTTC.

The rearrangement uses TRBV18 and TRBJ2-7, with D possibly TRBD1 on 5 matching bases. The V and J ends lost 3 bases and 7 bases respectively, with 7 bases between them. The CDR3 runs 11 residues. The germline CDR1 and CDR2 sequences are KGHSH and LQKENI. The CDR3 nucleotides read TGTGCCAGCTCACCCGACAGAGAGCAGTACTTC. The encoded protein is CASSPDREQYF.

The V call is TRBV6-5, the J call TRBJ2-7; 8 bases match TRBD1. CDR1 and CDR2 from the germline V gene are MNHEY and SVGAGI. The CDR3 consists of 15 residues. The junction had 9 bases not matched to a gene; V was cut back by 4 bases and J by 4 bases. CDR3 sequence reads: CASSSQGAGGYEQYF. The CDR3 DNA reads as TGTGCCAGCAGTTCTCAGGGGGCCGGTGGGTACGAGCAGTACTTC.

This chain uses TRBV5-4 with TRBJ2-7; maybe TRBD1 (5 bases). Germline CDR1 and CDR2: SGHNT and YYREEE (reference sequence). The CDR3 length is 15 residues. With 3 bases removed from V and 4 bases from J, the gap between germline ends came to 17 bases. CDR3 DNA sequence: TGTGCCAGCAGCTATGGCGGAATGGGGCGGTACGAGCAGTACTTC. This translates into CASSYGGMGRYEQYF.

This clone occurred once. The gene calls are TRBV19 and TRBJ1-5; D ambiguous. Germline V gives CDR1 LNHDA, CDR2 SQIVND (reference sequence). The CDR3 totals 15 residues. V was clipped by 0 bases and J by 0 bases, with 6 bases between them. CDR3 sequence: CASSIDPFSNQPQHF. The CDR3 coding sequence is TGTGCCAGTAGTATAGATCCTTTTAGCAATCAGCCCCAGCATTTT. The entire variable domain, with the rest obtained from reference TRBV19 and TRBJ1-5, is as follows: DGGITQSPKYLFRKEGQNVTLSCEQNLNHDAMYWYRQDPGQGLRLIYYSQIVNDFQKGDIAEGYSVSREKKESFPLTVTSAQKNPTAFYLCASSIDPFSNQPQHFGDGTRLSIL.

The chain employs TRBV7-2 and TRBJ2-1; 7 bases are shared with TRBD1. Germline V gives CDR1 SGHTA, CDR2 FQGNSA. The CDR3 consists of 18 residues. Trimming at V came to 0 bases and at J to 8 bases, leaving 16 bases not matched to a gene. The CDR3 DNA is TGTGCCAGCAGCTTAGCGCAGACAGGGTTATGGCCTTGGGATGAGCAGTTCTTC. This codes for CASSLAQTGLWPWDEQFF.

The rearrangement links TRBV15 to TRBJ1-4, with D unclear. CDR3 length: 18 amino acids. V was cut by 0 bases and J by 1 base, with 15 bases left in between. Germline V lookup: CDR1 LNHNV, CDR2 YYDKDF (reference sequence). In nucleotides, the CDR3 is TGTGCCACCAGCAGAGATCCTCCGGGGAGGAAAACTAATGAAAAACTGTTTTTT. This sequence encodes CATSRDPPGRKTNEKLFF. Based on the CDR3 plus reference TRBV15 and TRBJ1-4, the full variable domain is DAMVIQNPRYQVTQFGKPVTLSCSQTLNHNVMYWYQQKSSQAPKLLFHYYDKDFNNEADTPDNFQSRRPNTSFCFLDIRSPGLGDTAMYLCATSRDPPGRKTNEKLFFGSGTQLSVL.

The genes are TRBV10-3 and TRBJ2-1; the D gene is possibly TRBD2 (5 bases). Trimming removed 2 bases from V and 6 bases from J, with 11 bases in between. The CDR3 consists of 14 residues. Germline CDR1 ENHRY, CDR2 SYGVKD. This chain's CDR3 is CAISETRGFNEQFF. The CDR3 DNA sequence: TGTGCCATCAGTGAGACCCGAGGGTTCAATGAGCAGTTCTTC.

The chain uses TRBV7-3 and TRBJ2-5; weak D call: TRBD2 (6 bases). Germline assignment: CDR1 SGHTA and CDR2 FQGTGA. This CDR3 is built from 15 residues. V lost 1 base, J lost 5 bases, and 14 bases lay in between. CDR3 sequence: CASSLIGGSGETQYF. In nucleotides, the CDR3 is TGTGCCAGCAGCTTAATAGGAGGGTCGGGTGAGACCCAGTACTTC. Full variable domain (remainder filled in from reference TRBV7-3 and TRBJ2-5): GAGVSQTPSNKVTEKGKYVELRCDPISGHTALYWYRQSLGQGPEFLIYFQGTGAADDSGLPNDRFFAVRPEGSVSTLKIQRTERGDSAVYLCASSLIGGSGETQYFGPGTRLLVL.

The CDR3 coding sequence is TGTGCCAGCAGCTTACTCCCCAATGAGCAGTTCTTC. This gives the protein CASSLLPNEQFF. This chain uses TRBV7-9 with TRBJ2-1; D ambiguous. V dropped 2 bases and J dropped 6 bases, with 5 bases sitting between them. CDR1 is SEHNR, CDR2 FQNEAQ, per germline (reference sequence). This CDR3 is built from 12 residues.

The genes are TRBV7-9 and TRBJ1-6; 8 nucleotides align to TRBD1. The length of the CDR3 is 18 residues. The germline V gene encodes CDR1 SEHNR and CDR2 FQNEAQ (reference sequence). Trimming took 5 bases from V and 9 from J; bases not matched to a gene: 18. This chain's CDR3 is CASSDGRGTGKMGSPLHF. In DNA form, the CDR3 reads TGTGCCAGCAGCGATGGACGAGGGACAGGTAAGATGGGTTCACCCCTCCACTTT.

The chain recombines TRBV7-9 with TRBJ1-4, with 7 positions matching TRBD1. Per the germline V gene, CDR1 is SEHNR and CDR2 is FQNEAQ (reference sequence). The CDR3 totals 15 residues. With V trimmed by 5 bases and J by 7 bases, 10 bases remained unmatched. The DNA of the CDR3 is TGTGCCAGCAGCGAGCGACAGGGTGTCGGTGAAAAACTGTTTTTT. Translation: CASSERQGVGEKLFF.

Only a few counts were recorded for this clone. V usage is TRBV7-9 and J usage is TRBJ2-7; 8 bases agree with TRBD1. The CDR3 spans 13 residues. Per germline, CDR1 SEHNR and CDR2 FQNEAQ (reference sequence). The ends lost 6 bases at V and 0 bases at J; junction bases unmatched: 1. CDR3: CASSQGASYEQYF. CDR3 bases: TGTGCCAGCAGTCAGGGGGCCTCCTACGAGCAGTACTTC.

The DNA for the CDR3 is TGTGCCAGCATAGGAAGCAGGATCTCTGGAAACACCATATATTTT. It specifies CASIGSRISGNTIYF. The chain combines TRBV28 with TRBJ1-3, with D uncertain. CDR3 length: 15 residues. Trimming stripped 7 bases from V and 0 bases from J, with 13 bases between. CDR1 MDHEN and CDR2 SYDVKM come from the germline V gene.

This chain links TRBV11-2 with TRBJ1-5; possibly TRBD1 for D (5 bases). CDR3 size: 15 residues. Germline CDR1 and CDR2: SGHAT and FQNNGV. Between the trimmed V and J ends, which lost 1 base and 2 bases, there was a span of 9 bases. CDR3 sequence (DNA): TGTGCCAGCAGCTTAGGGGGCGCCGGCAATCAGCCCCAGCATTTT. Protein product: CASSLGGAGNQPQHF.

The rearrangement uses TRBV12-3 or TRBV12-4 and TRBJ1-5, with unresolved D. The CDR3 totals 13 residues. V lost 6 bases to trimming and J lost 4 bases, with 10 bases between them. The CDR3 here is CASRLGGNQPQHF. The DNA of the CDR3 is TGTGCCAGCAGGCTGGGAGGGAATCAGCCCCAGCATTTT.

This clone appeared a single time. This rearrangement joins TRBV10-3 to TRBJ1-2; a possible D gene is TRBD1 (6 bases). CDR3 length: 16 amino acids. Germline V gene sequence: CDR1 ENHRY, CDR2 SYGVKD. V was shortened by 0 bases and J by 10 bases, with 21 bases between the two germline ends. The CDR3 sequence: CAISESSDQGPLIYTF. The CDR3 DNA reads TGTGCCATCAGTGAGTCCAGTGATCAGGGGCCCTTGATCTACACCTTC.

This chain joins TRBV5-4 and TRBJ1-3; maybe TRBD1 (6 bases). The CDR3 has 18 amino acids. Trimming left V 4 bases short and J 0 bases short, with 20 bases between. CDR1 and CDR2 from the germline V gene are SGHNT and YYREEE (reference sequence). CDR3 sequence: CASSRRDQGLPSGNTIYF. The CDR3 DNA reads as TGTGCCAGCAGCCGCAGAGACCAGGGGTTACCCTCTGGAAACACCATATATTTT.